This T cell receptor (beta chain) appears in the sequencing data of a study of T cells in Graves' hyperthyroidism and ophthalmopathy. The V gene lost 3 bases and the J gene lost 7 bases, with 10 bases spanning the gap. This CDR3 comprises 12 residues. Per the germline V gene, CDR1 is SEHNR and CDR2 is FQNEAQ (reference sequence). TCR beta CDR3 regions were amplified from RNA. HTBI primers drove first-round RT-PCR of the TCR CDR3. TCRdb recomputed calls from the multiplex PCR reads with MiXCR, one row per CDR3 protein. Here the sample spans about 610,000 distinct CDR3 sequences, 35% to 55% being singletons.

Sequenced: peripheral blood or thyroid tissue (not recorded which). The V call is TRBV7-9, the J call TRBJ2-7; D possibly matches TRBD1 or TRBD2 (5 bases each). This TCR derives from a woman under 30 with Graves' hyperthyroidism. Written as DNA, the CDR3 is TGTGCCAGCAGCTTGGGGGTCCAGGAGCAGTACTTC. As protein: CASSLGVQEQYF.